This T cell receptor (beta chain) appears in the sequencing data of a study of preoperative IRX-2 immunotherapy in early breast cancer (dated by TCRdb to between 2018 and 2020). The CDR3 numbers 15 residues from cysteine through phenylalanine. Here the CDR3 DNA is all that survives: 45 bases in frame from base 1. The germline V gene encodes CDR1 SGHNT and CDR2 YENEEA. Trimmed from V: 1 base; trimmed from J: 4 bases; junction bases lacking a gene match: 3. What the treatment or condition label conveys for this sample: preoperative locoregional IRX-2 cytokine immunotherapy. The samples were obtained from a phase Ib study that tested preoperative, locoregional IRX-2 cytokine immunotherapy meant to prime immune responses. Before surgery, IRX-2 was given to the donors, who were patients with early-stage breast cancer. The protocol used for the library was the immunoSEQ multiplex PCR assay. The table was pulled from immuneACCESS by TCRdb, which kept in-frame rearrangements only. Such tables lose some clones; where checked, under half of the loss comes from unresolved V genes, and the rest has no known cause. Counted in this sample were just over 25,000 clones; roughly four fifths of them appeared once. The leading ten clones occupy roughly 1.4% of the sample.

As concerns this clone: This receptor's antigen is unknown. Per-nucleotide qualities are absent, and no much larger clonotype sits a single base away.

This TCR was recovered from a human donor with breast cancer. The rearranged chain carries TRBV11-3 and TRBJ2-3; 9 bases in between match TRBD1. This material consisted of lymph node tissue, taken after IRX-2 immunotherapy. The nucleotides are TGTGCCAGCAGCTTAGGGACAGGGGTAGCAGATACGCAGTATTTT. This gives the protein CASSLGTGVADTQYF.